The sequence of this T cell receptor (beta chain) was determined in a study of cytomegalovirus exposure and HLA in healthy donors. Germline loops: CDR1 LNHDA, CDR2 SQIVND (reference sequence). Trimming removed 7 bases from V and 6 bases from J; junction bases left unmatched: 10. The CDR3 extends over 15 amino acids. A multiplex PCR was run with 60 Vbeta primers and 13 Jbeta primers. Method: immunoSEQ multiplex PCR; TCRdb's copy keeps in-frame clones and lacks some. The sample has roughly 200,000 clones, about 90% seen once; the top ten hold approximately 1.1%. This chain uses TRBV19 with TRBJ2-1; 9 bases align to TRBD1. The sample comprised PBMCs. This receptor was identified in a boy aged 2-15 years in good health and CMV-seronegative. The CDR3 loop is CASNPDRGYLNEQFF. The CDR3 region has the DNA TGTGCCAGTAACCCGGACAGGGGCTATCTCAATGAGCAGTTCTTC.